These 21 T cell receptor beta chains share one sample of origin, sequenced in a study of cytomegalovirus exposure and HLA in healthy donors. Primers: 60 Vbeta forward and 13 Jbeta reverse. Clones were sequenced by immunoSEQ multiplex PCR, and TCRdb holds only the in-frame ones, with some missing. The table has about 190,000 clones, 83% seen once; the top ten hold less than 2%. The specimen was PBMCs. The receptors stem from a man aged 35 to 55 in good health and CMV-seropositive.

The chain uses TRBV5-1 and TRBJ2-1; a weak D match, TRBD1 (6 bases). The CDR3 has 14 amino acids. Germline V gene lookup returns CDR1 SGHRS and CDR2 YFSETQ. Trimming stripped 4 bases from V and 5 bases from J, with 13 bases between. The CDR3 reads CASSQGTPNNEQFF. CDR3 coding DNA: TGCGCCAGCAGCCAAGGGACACCCAACAATGAGCAGTTCTTC.

This clone came up once. The V gene is TRBV29-1, the J gene TRBJ1-1; D is possibly TRBD1 (5 bases). The length of the CDR3 is 15 residues. CDR1 is SQVTM and CDR2 is ANQGSEA in the germline V gene. Trimming cost V 0 bases and J 0 bases, with 11 bases left between them. The CDR3 loop is CSVEDQGRMNTEAFF. The CDR3 region has the DNA TGCAGCGTTGAAGATCAGGGCAGGATGAACACTGAAGCTTTCTTT.

As concerns this clone: This same CDR3 is encoded by further DNA sequences in the sample. The chain uses TRBV7-9 and TRBJ1-5; TRBD1 matches 7 bases. The J segment lost 1 base and the V segment lost 5 bases, leaving 5 bases of the junction unmatched. CDR3 length: 15 residues. CDR1 and CDR2 from the germline V gene are SEHNR and FQNEAQ (reference sequence). The CDR3 protein is CASSLTGSSNQPQHF. CDR3 coding DNA: TGTGCCAGCAGCCTGACAGGGAGCAGCAATCAGCCCCAGCATTTT. The full variable domain, rest sourced from reference TRBV7-9 and TRBJ1-5, is DTGVSQNPRHKITKRGQNVTFRCDPISEHNRLYWYRQTLGQGPEFLTYFQNEAQLEKSRLLSDRFSAERPKGSFSTLEIQRTEQGDSAMYLCASSLTGSSNQPQHFGDGTRLSIL.

The chain recombines TRBV5-4 with TRBJ2-1, with 8 bases aligning to TRBD2. Trimming removed 2 bases from V and 2 bases from J; junction bases left unmatched: 3. CDR1 is SGHNT, CDR2 YYREEE, per germline (reference sequence). The CDR3 sequence is 15 residues long. CDR3 DNA: TGTGCCAGCAGCTTTCGAGCGGGAGCCTACAATGAGCAGTTCTTC. Translation gives CASSFRAGAYNEQFF.

The chain uses TRBV7-8 and TRBJ1-6, with D unclear. This CDR3 has 15 amino acids. The V end lost 2 bases, the J end lost 5 bases, and 10 bases lay between the germline ends. CDR1 and CDR2 from the germline V gene are SGHVS and FQNEAQ. The CDR3 region is CASSLRDGDNSPLHF. As DNA, the CDR3 is TGTGCCAGCAGCTTACGTGACGGAGATAATTCACCCCTCCACTTT.

The chain recombines TRBV5-4 with TRBJ2-5; D remains unclear. This CDR3 has 14 amino acids. V was pared by 0 bases and J by 2 bases, with 8 bases between. CDR1 and CDR2 from the germline V gene are SGHNT and YYREEE (reference sequence). As DNA, the CDR3 is TGTGCCAGCAGCTTGGTTCAACAGCAAGAGACCCAGTACTTC. Its translation: CASSLVQQQETQYF.

This clone came up once. This chain uses TRBV7-9 with TRBJ1-3, with a tentative D call TRBD1 (5 bases). Germline assignment: CDR1 SEHNR and CDR2 FQNEAQ (reference sequence). The CDR3 length is 15 residues. The germline V and J ends were trimmed by 4 bases and 2 bases, with 12 bases remaining between them. The CDR3, as DNA: TGTGCCAGCAGCTCGTCTGGGGGGACTGGAAACACCATATATTTT. It encodes CASSSSGGTGNTIYF.

This clone was found once. V usage is TRBV15 and J usage is TRBJ2-1; TRBD2 agrees at 10 bases. The germline V gene has CDR1 LNHNV and CDR2 YYDKDF (reference sequence). J lost 0 bases, V lost 4 bases, and 0 bases had no gene match. The CDR3 sequence is 15 residues long. CDR3 coding DNA: TGTGCCACCAGCATAGCGGGGGGCTCCTACAATGAGCAGTTCTTC. Its protein is CATSIAGGSYNEQFF.

In the case of this clone: Other DNA sequences within the sample encode an identical CDR3. The chain joins TRBV5-4 to TRBJ2-3; TRBD2 matches 12 bases. Germline assignment: CDR1 SGHNT and CDR2 YYREEE (reference sequence). J gave up 0 bases and V 5 bases, and 4 bases lay outside the gene matches. CDR3 length equals 16 residues. The CDR3 bases are TGTGCCAGCAGTCCCGGGACTAGCGGGAGCACAGATACGCAGTATTTT. It translates to CASSPGTSGSTDTQYF.

This clone was picked up one time. The rearrangement links TRBV9 to TRBJ2-3; D is unclear. CDR1 and CDR2 from the germline V gene are SGDLS and YYNGEE. There are 12 residues in the CDR3. V was clipped by 0 bases and J by 6 bases, with 5 bases between them. This CDR3 is CASSVVLDTQYF. As DNA, the CDR3 is TGTGCCAGCAGCGTAGTCTTGGATACGCAGTATTTT.

CDR3 amino acids: CASSSGQRTEAFF. The CDR3 coding sequence is TGTGCCAGCAGTTCGGGACAGCGCACTGAAGCTTTCTTT. V and J are TRBV6-5 and TRBJ1-1, with 7 bases identical to TRBD1. Germline V CDR1 and CDR2: MNHEY, SVGAGI. The CDR3 totals 13 residues. Losses at the gene ends were 4 bases for V and 4 bases for J; bases not matched to a gene: 3.

This chain uses TRBV27 with TRBJ1-1; 9 nucleotides match TRBD1. Trimming at V came to 5 bases and at J to 6 bases, leaving 4 bases not matched to a gene. The CDR3 is 13 amino acids. The germline V gene encodes CDR1 MNHEY and CDR2 SMNVEV (reference sequence). The CDR3 spells CASSPRQGAEAFF. CDR3 in DNA: TGTGCCAGCAGTCCGAGACAGGGGGCTGAAGCTTTCTTT.

This chain links TRBV2 with TRBJ2-1; 11 bases match TRBD2. The germline gives CDR1 SNHLY, CDR2 FYNNEI. Trimming cost V 6 bases and J 3 bases; bases outside gene matches: 10. This CDR3 is 17 amino acids long. CDR3 nucleotide sequence: TGTGCCAGCAGACCGGGACTAGCGGTTAGACTCTACAATGAGCAGTTCTTC. It translates to CASRPGLAVRLYNEQFF.

The V gene is TRBV18, the J gene TRBJ2-2, with a weak D call TRBD1 (6 bases). V was trimmed by 2 bases and J by 4 bases, leaving 17 bases between them. Germline CDR1 reads KGHSH; CDR2 reads LQKENI. This CDR3 region has 17 residues. The CDR3 sequence: CASSPDTRGHTTGELFF. The CDR3, as DNA: TGTGCCAGCTCACCAGACACTAGGGGACATACCACCGGGGAGCTGTTTTTT.

This chain joins TRBV25-1 and TRBJ2-1, with 8 nucleotides matching TRBD2. This CDR3 has 18 amino acids. Germline lookup yields CDR1 MGHDK and CDR2 SYGVNS. V shed 1 base, J shed 7 bases, and the junction held 15 bases outside the gene matches. CDR3 nucleotide sequence: TGTGCCAGCAGTGAATTTGGCGGGAGGATTCTTTCGGGTAATGAGCAGTTCTTC. Translating it yields CASSEFGGRILSGNEQFF.

The chain carries TRBV2 and TRBJ1-2; maybe TRBD1 (5 bases). V shed 5 bases and J shed 1 base, with 17 bases lying between them. Germline V gives CDR1 SNHLY, CDR2 FYNNEI. The CDR3 runs 16 residues. CDR3 protein: CASSYPGSGDNYGYTF. The DNA of the CDR3 is TGTGCCAGCAGTTACCCGGGGTCGGGGGATAACTATGGCTACACCTTC. The full variable domain, completed using reference TRBV2 and TRBJ1-2, is EPEVTQTPSHQVTQMGQEVILRCVPISNHLYFYWYRQILGQKVEFLVSFYNNEISEKSEIFDDQFSVERPDGSNFTLKIRSTKLEDSAMYFCASSYPGSGDNYGYTFGSGTRLTVV.

The chain recombines TRBV28 with TRBJ2-5; tentative D call: TRBD2 (6 bases). Germline CDR1 MDHEN, CDR2 SYDVKM. Trimming removed 6 bases from V and 6 bases from J, with 17 bases in between. The CDR3 spans 14 residues. For the CDR3, the DNA is TGTGCCAGCAGCCTGGAGGGAAGCACAAAGACCCAGTACTTC. Translating gives CASSLEGSTKTQYF.

The chain is built from TRBV7-8 and TRBJ2-7, with 7 bases aligning to TRBD2. The CDR3 has 14 residues. V lost 7 bases and J lost 2; bases outside the gene matches: 8. Per germline, CDR1 SGHVS and CDR2 FQNEAQ. DNA of the CDR3: TGTGCCAGCACCCAGAGCGGGATCCCCTACGAGCAGTACTTC. Its translation is CASTQSGIPYEQYF. The full variable domain, in which reference TRBV7-8 and TRBJ2-7 provide the parts outside the CDR3, is GAGVSQSPRYKVAKRGQDVALRCDPISGHVSLFWYQQALGQGPEFLTYFQNEAQLDKSGLPSDRFFAERPEGSVSTLKIQRTQQEDSAVYLCASTQSGIPYEQYFGPGTRLTVT.

In DNA, the CDR3 is TGTGCCAGCAGTACCACAGGGCTTGGGACCTATGGCTACACCTTC. Protein: CASSTTGLGTYGYTF. This chain connects TRBV6-6 to TRBJ1-2; maybe TRBD1 (6 bases). Germline lookup yields CDR1 MNHNY and CDR2 SVGAGI (reference sequence). Deletions cut 5 bases from V and 4 bases from J, with 17 bases between. CDR3 length: 15 amino acids.

The genes are TRBV6-6 and TRBJ2-5; D call uncertain. V shed 6 bases and J shed 5 bases, with 16 bases lying between them. Germline loops: CDR1 MNHNY, CDR2 SVGAGI (reference sequence). This CDR3 comprises 14 residues. CDR3 sequence (DNA): TGTGCCAGCAGCCCCTACGTGAACCGGGAGACCCAGTACTTC. Its translation: CASSPYVNRETQYF.

The J gene is TRBJ2-1, the V gene TRBV7-9; TRBD1 aligns across 8 bases. This CDR3 comprises 16 residues. The V segment lost 0 bases and the J segment 4 bases; nucleotides outside the gene matches: 5. Germline V gene sequence: CDR1 SEHNR, CDR2 FQNEAQ (reference sequence). CDR3 DNA: TGTGCCAGCAGCTTAGCCAGGGGGCGATTTTACAATGAGCAGTTCTTC. Translated: CASSLARGRFYNEQFF. Full variable domain (rest looked up from reference TRBV7-9 and TRBJ2-1): DTGVSQNPRHKITKRGQNVTFRCDPISEHNRLYWYRQTLGQGPEFLTYFQNEAQLEKSRLLSDRFSAERPKGSFSTLEIQRTEQGDSAMYLCASSLARGRFYNEQFFGPGTRLTVL.